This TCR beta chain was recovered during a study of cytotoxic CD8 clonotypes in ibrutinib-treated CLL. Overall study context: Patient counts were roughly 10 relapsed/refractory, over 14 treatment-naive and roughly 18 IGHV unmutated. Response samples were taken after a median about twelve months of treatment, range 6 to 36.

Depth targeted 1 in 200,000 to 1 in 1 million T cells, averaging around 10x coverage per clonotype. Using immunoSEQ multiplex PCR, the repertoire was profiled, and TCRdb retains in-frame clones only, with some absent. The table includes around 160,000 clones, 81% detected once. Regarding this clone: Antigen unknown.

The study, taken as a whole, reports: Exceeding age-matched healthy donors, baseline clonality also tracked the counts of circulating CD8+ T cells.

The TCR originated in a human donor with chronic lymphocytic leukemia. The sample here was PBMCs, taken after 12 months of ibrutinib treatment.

Written as DNA, the CDR3 is TGTGCCAGCAGTTTAAGCGGACAGTTAACCGGGGAGCTGTTTTTT. It specifies CASSLSGQLTGELFF. V and J are TRBV27 and TRBJ2-2; D is possibly TRBD1 (6 bases). The V end was cut by 2 bases, the J end by 5 bases, with 12 bases between. Germline loops: CDR1 MNHEY, CDR2 SMNVEV (reference sequence). The CDR3 spans 15 residues.